The sequence of this TCR beta chain was determined in a study of T cell responses to AZD1222 COVID-19 vaccine. Regarding the study as a whole: In the spike-specific TCR repertoire, nearly half reportedly target unmutated variant regions. CD4 TCRs associated with vaccination spanned spike, dominating at 160-218 and 743-854. Females made up more of the donors, who were largely white British, and clonal diversity may have come out too low. Baseline serostatus was positive in only a handful of AZD1222 recipients.

The CDR3 runs to 13 residues. Looked up from germline, CDR1 is SGHRS and CDR2 is YFSETQ. V shed 2 bases and J shed 8 bases, with 10 bases lying between them. Regarding this clone: The antigen is unknown.

The table came from immunoSEQ multiplex PCR; TCRdb's copy has only in-frame clones and leaves some out. The sample records about 130,000 clones, around 90% being singletons. The clonotype was recovered from an adult in good health. The source material was peripheral blood, sampled on day 0 of AZD1222 vaccination. The V and J genes are TRBV5-1 and TRBJ2-2; a weak D match, TRBD1 (5 bases). The CDR3: CASSFDSNGELFF. The CDR3 bases are TGCGCCAGCAGCTTCGACAGTAATGGGGAGCTGTTTTTT.